The clone carrying this T cell receptor (beta chain) has only a few counts. The antigen is undetermined. There were healthy Caucasian individuals from Russia, aged 6 to 90, serving as donors. This record belongs to a study of blood T cells in healthy people across ages. Findings and limits, study-wide: In older individuals, TCR beta diversity per million T cells was lower, falling roughly linearly with age.

The CDR3 totals 13 residues. V lost 8 bases to trimming and J lost 2 bases, with 11 bases between them. Germline CDR1 is ENHRY and CDR2 is SYGVKD. A sample-barcoded 5' primer and a J-beta primer mix were used in a second PCR of roughly 7 to 11 cycles. TCRdb re-derived calls from the 5' RACE reads in MiXCR, one entry per CDR3 protein. The top ten hold 20% to 25% of the sample, which has over 950,000 distinct CDR3 sequences, roughly 51% seen once. The sequenced sample was blood. The sequence derives from a woman in her fifties or sixties in good health. This rearrangement joins TRBV10-3 to TRBJ2-3, with a possible D match to TRBD1 (5 bases). DNA for the CDR3: TGTGCCATCGCTAGGGGTTTCACAGATACGCAGTATTTT. Residues: CAIARGFTDTQYF.